Below are 6 T cell receptor beta chains sequenced from a single sample in a study of low-dose radiotherapy and immunotherapy resistance in tumors. With a constant-region primer and a V-primer adapter, TCRs were subjected to around 20 PCR cycles of amplification. In TCRdb, the reads were re-called with MiXCR into one record per CDR3 protein. The table lists roughly 50,000 distinct CDR3 sequences, around 34% of them singletons. The time point was: after trial treatment. Regarding treatment: LDRT plus nivolumab, ipilimumab, low-dose cyclophosphamide and aspirin (RACIN trial). The material was PBMCs, obtained after low-dose radiotherapy plus immunotherapy. The receptors originated from a male donor with rectosigmoid adenocarcinoma.

J is TRBJ1-5 and V is TRBV12-3 or TRBV12-4, with 7 bases identical to TRBD1. The V segment lost 1 base and the J segment 2 bases; nucleotides outside the gene matches: 14. This CDR3 region has 19 residues. The DNA for the CDR3 is TGTGCCAGCAGTTTAGTAGACAGGGACCAAGAGTTACGCAATCAGCCCCAGCATTTT. Protein sequence: CASSLVDRDQELRNQPQHF.

Ten or more counts support this clonotype. The chain recombines TRBV3-1 with TRBJ1-3; D is possibly TRBD1 (6 bases). Germline lookup yields CDR1 LGHDT and CDR2 YNNKEL (reference sequence). The CDR3 is made up of 15 amino acids. Trimming left V 6 bases short and J 2 bases short, with 14 bases between. DNA of the CDR3: TGTGCCAGCAGGCGGGACATGATGGCTGGAAACACCATATATTTT. Translating gives CASRRDMMAGNTIYF.

Worth noting for this clonotype: Only one base separates this from a far larger clonotype, so it likely reflects a read error. The chain recombines TRBV28 with TRBJ2-1; TRBD1 agrees at 9 bases. This CDR3 has 13 residues. V was pared by 6 bases and J by 10 bases, with 7 bases of the junction left unmatched. CDR1 and CDR2 (germline): MDHEN, SYDVKM. Here the CDR3 reads CASRSGTGLEQFF. The CDR3 DNA reads as TGTGCCAGCAGGTCCGGGACAGGGCTGGAGCAGTTCTTC.

In its sample, this clonotype was seen many times. The chain has TRBV12-3 or TRBV12-4 and TRBJ2-1; 7 bases align to TRBD2. V dropped 7 bases and J dropped 4; count of bases not matched to a gene: 7. This CDR3 is built from 14 residues. CDR3 coding DNA: TGTGCCAGCAACTTAGCGGGTCGATACAATGAGCAGTTCTTC. Translating gives CASNLAGRYNEQFF.

At least ten counts were recorded for this clonotype. The DNA of the CDR3 is TGTGCCAGCACCATGGATTTGGGGAACACTGAAGCTTTCTTT. Its protein is CASTMDLGNTEAFF. This chain links TRBV6-2 or TRBV6-3 with TRBJ1-1; D remains ambiguous. Trimming removed 7 bases from V and 1 base from J, with 13 bases in between. The CDR3 has 14 amino acids. Germline V gene data show CDR1 as MNHEY and CDR2 as SVGEGT.

A remark on this clonotype: Since a far larger clone is one base different, this is likely a read error. The CDR3 sequence is CASSQEAPYNEQYF. The DNA for the CDR3 is TGTGCCAGCAGCCAAGAAGCCCCCTACAATGAGCAGTACTTC. The rearrangement uses TRBV4-2 and TRBJ2-7; unclear D gene. The CDR3 loop spans 14 amino acids. Between the trimmed V and J ends, which lost 0 bases and 7 bases, there was a span of 13 bases. Looked up from germline, CDR1 is LGHNA and CDR2 is YNFKEQ.